This TCR beta chain was captured in a study of blood T cell repertoires in COVID-19. As for the study in general: Acute and convalescent COVID-19 specimens originated in the United States, Italy and Spain. T cells, B-cell-depleted T cells, or PBMCs supplied cDNA or gDNA.

Germline values: CDR1 KGHSH, CDR2 LQKENI. The CDR3 extends over 16 amino acids. Trimming shortened V by 4 bases and J by 10 bases, and 23 bases separated the two germline ends. In the original workflow: Nucleated cell counts were estimated from reference gene primer amplification. Profiling relied on immunoSEQ multiplex PCR, and the TCRdb table lists in-frame clones only, not all of them. V and J calls plus clone size are reproduced from that table; the DNA served to infer D and trimming. The data show some 350,000 clones, more than 75% seen once. This chain links TRBV18 with TRBJ1-3, with D possibly TRBD1 on 5 matching bases. The sequenced sample consisted of peripheral blood. This TCR derives from a human donor in a cohort sampled during active COVID-19. DNA of the CDR3: TGTGCCAGCTCACAGACCCCCCAGGGCCCCGGAGGGACCATATATTTT. Its translation: CASSQTPQGPGGTIYF.